These T cell receptor beta chains were read from a single sample in a study of cytomegalovirus exposure and HLA in healthy donors. The data were produced by immunoSEQ multiplex PCR, yet TCRdb's version contains in-frame clones alone and is incomplete. Of roughly 130,000 clones in the sample, roughly 80% were seen once. Sample: PBMCs. The receptors here all came from a male donor in good health and CMV-seropositive. Each CDR3 is given with its conserved first and last residue. D genes are given only for firm matches. Some rows have no size entry. The others give once, few or many, or a class for an expanded clone.

j_call: TRBJ2-4; clone_size: .; v_call: TRBV29-1; d_call: .; cdr3_aa: CSVNIGGARNIQYF; cdr3_nt: TGCAGCGTCAATATAGGGGGGGCGCGGAACATTCAGTACTTC
j_call: TRBJ2-3; clone_size: .; v_call: TRBV6-6; d_call: TRBD2; cdr3_aa: CASRGLTTQYF; cdr3_nt: TGTGCCAGCAGGGGACTAACCACGCAGTATTTT
j_call: TRBJ1-2; clone_size: .; v_call: TRBV9; d_call: TRBD1; cdr3_aa: CASSVARQGLGPYGYTF; cdr3_nt: TGTGCCAGCAGCGTAGCCCGACAGGGGCTGGGCCCCTATGGCTACACCTTC
j_call: TRBJ2-7; clone_size: .; v_call: TRBV28; d_call: TRBD1; cdr3_aa: CASSEMGTDNEQYF; cdr3_nt: TGTGCCAGCAGTGAGATGGGGACAGACAACGAGCAGTACTTC
j_call: TRBJ2-7; clone_size: .; v_call: TRBV5-1; d_call: TRBD2; cdr3_aa: CASHLGTSDSYEQYF; cdr3_nt: TGCGCCAGCCATCTCGGGACTAGCGACTCCTACGAGCAGTACTTC
j_call: TRBJ2-7; clone_size: .; v_call: TRBV30; d_call: TRBD2; cdr3_aa: CAWSSGGILGEQYF; cdr3_nt: TGTGCCTGGAGTTCGGGGGGGATCCTAGGCGAGCAGTACTTC
j_call: TRBJ2-5; clone_size: .; v_call: TRBV29-1; d_call: TRBD2; cdr3_aa: CSGGGSGREETQYF; cdr3_nt: TGCAGCGGGGGCGGTAGCGGGAGAGAAGAGACCCAGTACTTC
j_call: TRBJ1-1; clone_size: .; v_call: TRBV6-5; d_call: .; cdr3_aa: CASSYRPEGEAFF; cdr3_nt: TGTGCCAGCAGCTATCGGCCGGAGGGGGAAGCTTTCTTT
j_call: TRBJ1-1; clone_size: .; v_call: TRBV11-3; d_call: .; cdr3_aa: CASSLDIGVKAEAFF; cdr3_nt: TGTGCCAGCAGCTTAGATATCGGAGTAAAGGCTGAAGCTTTCTTT
j_call: TRBJ2-5; clone_size: .; v_call: TRBV7-2; d_call: TRBD1; cdr3_aa: CASSLGTGASWETQYF; cdr3_nt: TGTGCCAGCAGCTTGGGGACAGGGGCCTCGTGGGAGACCCAGTACTTC
j_call: TRBJ2-6; clone_size: .; v_call: TRBV28; d_call: .; cdr3_aa: CASRQSISGANVLTF; cdr3_nt: TGTGCCAGCCGACAGTCCATCTCTGGGGCCAACGTCCTGACTTTC
j_call: TRBJ2-2; clone_size: .; v_call: TRBV7-2; d_call: .; cdr3_aa: CASTRLAGSGELFF; cdr3_nt: TGTGCCAGCACTCGCTTAGCCGGGAGCGGGGAGCTGTTTTTT
j_call: TRBJ2-1; clone_size: once; v_call: TRBV11-3; d_call: .; cdr3_aa: CASSPDPGQYNEQFF; cdr3_nt: TGTGCCAGCAGCCCAGATCCGGGACAATACAATGAGCAGTTCTTC
j_call: TRBJ2-7; clone_size: .; v_call: TRBV6-5; d_call: .; cdr3_aa: CASSYPGPLGEQYF; cdr3_nt: TGTGCCAGCAGTTACCCGGGTCCCCTTGGTGAGCAGTACTTC
j_call: TRBJ1-6; clone_size: .; v_call: TRBV4-2; d_call: TRBD1; cdr3_aa: CASSQERQGANSPLHF; cdr3_nt: TGTGCCAGCAGCCAAGAGCGACAGGGGGCCAACTCACCCCTCCACTTT
j_call: TRBJ2-1; clone_size: .; v_call: TRBV7-3; d_call: TRBD2; cdr3_aa: CASSLRGSGSSYNEQFF; cdr3_nt: TGTGCCAGCAGCTTAAGAGGTAGCGGGAGCTCCTACAATGAGCAGTTCTTC
j_call: TRBJ2-1; clone_size: .; v_call: TRBV11-3; d_call: .; cdr3_aa: CASSGSTGDEQFF; cdr3_nt: TGTGCCAGCAGCGGAAGTACCGGGGATGAGCAGTTCTTC
j_call: TRBJ2-3; clone_size: .; v_call: TRBV19; d_call: TRBD1; cdr3_aa: CASRNSQYSGQGWGTDTQYF; cdr3_nt: TGTGCCAGTAGGAATTCCCAGTACTCCGGACAGGGCTGGGGGACAGATACGCAGTATTTT
j_call: TRBJ1-1; clone_size: .; v_call: TRBV11-3; d_call: .; cdr3_aa: CASSSRGAANTEAFF; cdr3_nt: TGTGCCAGCAGCTCCCGGGGGGCCGCGAACACTGAAGCTTTCTTT
j_call: TRBJ2-3; clone_size: .; v_call: TRBV4-2; d_call: .; cdr3_aa: CASSQVRSEFQGDTQYF; cdr3_nt: TGTGCCAGCAGCCAAGTGAGGTCAGAATTTCAAGGAGATACGCAGTATTTT
j_call: TRBJ2-1; clone_size: .; v_call: TRBV5-4; d_call: .; cdr3_aa: CASGGAETSYNEQFF; cdr3_nt: TGTGCCAGCGGAGGAGCGGAGACCTCCTACAATGAGCAGTTCTTC
j_call: TRBJ2-5; clone_size: .; v_call: TRBV6-1; d_call: .; cdr3_aa: CASSLARIQETQYF; cdr3_nt: TGTGCCAGCAGCCTAGCGAGGATTCAAGAGACCCAGTACTTC
j_call: TRBJ2-7; clone_size: .; v_call: TRBV27; d_call: .; cdr3_aa: CASSSTTGPYEQYF; cdr3_nt: TGTGCCAGCAGTTCCACGACAGGCCCCTACGAGCAGTACTTC
j_call: TRBJ1-1; clone_size: .; v_call: TRBV28; d_call: .; cdr3_aa: CASSLLREGSEAFF; cdr3_nt: TGTGCCAGCAGTTTATTGAGGGAGGGATCTGAAGCTTTCTTT
j_call: TRBJ1-1; clone_size: few; v_call: TRBV6-5; d_call: TRBD1; cdr3_aa: CASSFGTGGNTEAFF; cdr3_nt: TGTGCCAGCAGTTTCGGGACAGGGGGCAACACTGAAGCTTTCTTT
j_call: TRBJ2-2; clone_size: .; v_call: TRBV11-2; d_call: .; cdr3_aa: CASNPAGRVNTGELFF; cdr3_nt: TGTGCCAGCAACCCCGCTGGGAGAGTGAACACCGGGGAGCTGTTTTTT
j_call: TRBJ2-2; clone_size: .; v_call: TRBV11-2; d_call: TRBD2; cdr3_aa: CASSLGLAGGPGELFF; cdr3_nt: TGTGCCAGCAGCTTAGGACTAGCGGGAGGGCCCGGGGAGCTGTTTTTT
j_call: TRBJ1-4; clone_size: .; v_call: TRBV4-3; d_call: TRBD1; cdr3_aa: CASSYYRQGGEKLFF; cdr3_nt: TGCGCCAGCAGCTACTACCGACAGGGAGGCGAAAAACTGTTTTTT
j_call: TRBJ1-5; clone_size: .; v_call: TRBV18; d_call: .; cdr3_aa: CASSPEQDYNQPQHF; cdr3_nt: TGTGCCAGCTCACCGGAACAGGACTATAATCAGCCCCAGCATTTT
j_call: TRBJ1-4; clone_size: .; v_call: TRBV9; d_call: .; cdr3_aa: CASSPSVLDEKLFF; cdr3_nt: TGTGCCAGCAGCCCTAGCGTTCTTGATGAAAAACTGTTTTTT
j_call: TRBJ2-3; clone_size: .; v_call: TRBV9; d_call: .; cdr3_aa: CASSFSPGAKDTQYF; cdr3_nt: TGTGCCAGCAGCTTTAGCCCGGGAGCAAAAGATACGCAGTATTTT
j_call: TRBJ1-1; clone_size: .; v_call: TRBV29-1; d_call: .; cdr3_aa: CSVEGTGRGVNTEAFF; cdr3_nt: TGCAGCGTTGAAGGGACTGGACGGGGGGTGAACACTGAAGCTTTCTTT
j_call: TRBJ2-7; clone_size: .; v_call: TRBV7-6; d_call: .; cdr3_aa: CASSLASTYEQYF; cdr3_nt: TGTGCCAGCAGCTTAGCGTCCACATACGAGCAGTACTTC
j_call: TRBJ2-7; clone_size: .; v_call: TRBV27; d_call: .; cdr3_aa: CASRAGSNLGEQYF; cdr3_nt: TGTGCCAGCAGGGCAGGTTCGAATTTAGGCGAGCAGTACTTC
j_call: TRBJ2-6; clone_size: .; v_call: TRBV7-9; d_call: .; cdr3_aa: CASSLQSASSGANGLTF; cdr3_nt: TGTGCCAGCAGCTTACAGTCAGCGAGCTCTGGGGCCAACGGCCTGACTTTC
j_call: TRBJ2-2; clone_size: .; v_call: TRBV25-1; d_call: TRBD2; cdr3_aa: CASRQSGGLATDGELFF; cdr3_nt: TGTGCCAGCAGACAGTCTGGGGGACTAGCGACCGACGGGGAGCTGTTTTTT
j_call: TRBJ1-2; clone_size: once; v_call: TRBV28; d_call: TRBD1; cdr3_aa: CASSKEGANYGYIF; cdr3_nt: TGTGCCAGCAGTAAGGAGGGGGCTAACTATGGCTACATCTTC
j_call: TRBJ2-3; clone_size: .; v_call: TRBV7-3; d_call: .; cdr3_aa: CASSRDISTDTQYF; cdr3_nt: TGTGCCAGCAGCCGGGACATCAGCACAGATACGCAGTATTTT
j_call: TRBJ2-7; clone_size: .; v_call: TRBV15; d_call: TRBD2; cdr3_aa: CATSRGLAEYEQYF; cdr3_nt: TGTGCCACCAGCCGAGGACTAGCGGAGTACGAGCAGTACTTC
j_call: TRBJ2-6; clone_size: .; v_call: TRBV29-1; d_call: TRBD1; cdr3_aa: CSVGGKGARPGANVLTF; cdr3_nt: TGCAGCGTTGGAGGGAAGGGGGCGCGTCCTGGGGCCAACGTCCTGACTTTC
j_call: TRBJ2-2; clone_size: .; v_call: TRBV2; d_call: .; cdr3_aa: CASRPAENTGELFF; cdr3_nt: TGTGCCAGCAGGCCAGCGGAGAACACCGGGGAGCTGTTTTTT
j_call: TRBJ2-5; clone_size: .; v_call: TRBV19; d_call: TRBD1; cdr3_aa: CASSTSGTAVQETQYF; cdr3_nt: TGTGCCAGTAGTACTTCCGGGACAGCTGTCCAAGAGACCCAGTACTTC
j_call: TRBJ2-1; clone_size: .; v_call: TRBV28; d_call: .; cdr3_aa: CASSLGKWSATNEQFF; cdr3_nt: TGTGCCAGCAGTTTAGGAAAGTGGAGTGCCACGAATGAGCAGTTCTTC
j_call: TRBJ1-1; clone_size: .; v_call: TRBV5-4; d_call: .; cdr3_aa: CASSFARGNTTEAFF; cdr3_nt: TGTGCCAGCAGCTTTGCCAGGGGCAACACCACTGAAGCTTTCTTT
j_call: TRBJ1-4; clone_size: .; v_call: TRBV19; d_call: .; cdr3_aa: CATKTGGAHFATNEKLFF; cdr3_nt: TGTGCCACCAAAACGGGGGGGGCTCACTTCGCAACTAATGAAAAACTGTTTTTT
j_call: TRBJ1-1; clone_size: few; v_call: TRBV7-2; d_call: .; cdr3_aa: CARVFKQGKTEAFF; cdr3_nt: TGTGCCAGGGTCTTTAAACAGGGAAAGACTGAAGCTTTCTTT
j_call: TRBJ2-7; clone_size: few; v_call: TRBV10-3; d_call: TRBD1; cdr3_aa: CAISGPGQGSSYEQYF; cdr3_nt: TGTGCCATCAGTGGCCCGGGACAGGGAAGCTCCTACGAGCAGTACTTC
j_call: TRBJ2-1; clone_size: .; v_call: TRBV28; d_call: TRBD2; cdr3_aa: CASSRMGLAGNNEQFF; cdr3_nt: TGTGCCAGCAGCCGAATGGGACTAGCGGGGAACAATGAGCAGTTCTTC
j_call: TRBJ2-1; clone_size: .; v_call: TRBV28; d_call: .; cdr3_aa: CASSLMGAQYNEQFF; cdr3_nt: TGTGCCAGCAGTTTAATGGGGGCTCAGTACAATGAGCAGTTCTTC
j_call: TRBJ2-7; clone_size: once; v_call: TRBV4-3; d_call: .; cdr3_aa: CASSQGLSPYEQYF; cdr3_nt: TGCGCCAGCAGCCAAGGTCTCTCCCCCTACGAGCAGTACTTC
j_call: TRBJ1-6; clone_size: once; v_call: TRBV28; d_call: .; cdr3_aa: CASSLIRGHYNSPLHF; cdr3_nt: TGTGCCAGCAGTTTGATCAGGGGTCACTATAATTCACCCCTCCACTTT
j_call: TRBJ1-1; clone_size: .; v_call: TRBV27; d_call: .; cdr3_aa: CASRPLARTEGWVTEAFF; cdr3_nt: TGTGCCAGCAGACCTTTAGCCCGTACGGAGGGTTGGGTCACTGAAGCTTTCTTT
j_call: TRBJ1-5; clone_size: .; v_call: TRBV9; d_call: .; cdr3_aa: CASSVEGLQPQHF; cdr3_nt: TGTGCCAGCAGCGTAGAGGGGTTACAGCCCCAGCATTTT
j_call: TRBJ1-3; clone_size: .; v_call: TRBV9; d_call: TRBD1; cdr3_aa: CASSANRGRGNTIYF; cdr3_nt: TGTGCCAGCAGCGCAAACAGGGGGCGAGGAAACACCATATATTTT
j_call: TRBJ2-7; clone_size: .; v_call: TRBV30; d_call: TRBD2; cdr3_aa: CAWSVGRLAVYEQYF; cdr3_nt: TGTGCCTGGAGTGTTGGGAGACTAGCGGTCTACGAGCAGTACTTC